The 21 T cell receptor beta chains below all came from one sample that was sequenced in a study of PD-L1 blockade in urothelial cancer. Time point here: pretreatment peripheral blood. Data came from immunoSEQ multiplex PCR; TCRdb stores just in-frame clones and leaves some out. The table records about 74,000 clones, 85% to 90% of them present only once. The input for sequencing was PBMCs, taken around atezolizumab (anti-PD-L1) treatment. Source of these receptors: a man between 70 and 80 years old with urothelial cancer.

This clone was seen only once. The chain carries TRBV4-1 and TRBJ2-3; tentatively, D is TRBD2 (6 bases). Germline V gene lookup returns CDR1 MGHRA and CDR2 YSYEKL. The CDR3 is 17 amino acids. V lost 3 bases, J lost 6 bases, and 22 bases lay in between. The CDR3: CASSHPAGKVPPDTQYF. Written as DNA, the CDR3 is TGCGCCAGCAGCCACCCGGCGGGGAAGGTCCCCCCGGATACGCAGTATTTT.

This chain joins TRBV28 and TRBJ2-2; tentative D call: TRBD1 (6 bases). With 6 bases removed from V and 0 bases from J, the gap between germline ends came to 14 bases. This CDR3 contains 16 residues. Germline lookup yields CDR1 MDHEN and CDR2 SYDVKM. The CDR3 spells CASRTQGFANTGELFF. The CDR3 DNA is TGTGCCAGCAGGACACAGGGTTTTGCGAACACCGGGGAGCTGTTTTTT.

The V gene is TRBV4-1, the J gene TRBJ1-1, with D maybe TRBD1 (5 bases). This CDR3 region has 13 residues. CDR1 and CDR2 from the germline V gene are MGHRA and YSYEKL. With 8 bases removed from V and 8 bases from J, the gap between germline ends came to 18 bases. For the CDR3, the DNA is TGCGCCAGCGGACGAGAGGACAATCGAGAAGCTTTCTTT. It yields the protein CASGREDNREAFF.

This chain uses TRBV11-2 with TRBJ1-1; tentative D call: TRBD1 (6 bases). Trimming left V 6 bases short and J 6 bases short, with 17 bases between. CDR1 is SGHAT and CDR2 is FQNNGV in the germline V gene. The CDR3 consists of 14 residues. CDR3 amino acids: CASRHQGRGAEAFF. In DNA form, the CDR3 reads TGTGCCAGCAGGCACCAGGGGCGTGGGGCTGAAGCTTTCTTT.

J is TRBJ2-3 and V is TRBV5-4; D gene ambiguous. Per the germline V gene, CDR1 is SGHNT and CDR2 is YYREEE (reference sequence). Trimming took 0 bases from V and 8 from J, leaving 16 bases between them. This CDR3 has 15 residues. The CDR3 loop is CASSLDPPARSTQYF. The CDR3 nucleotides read TGTGCCAGCAGCTTGGACCCACCCGCCCGTAGTACGCAGTATTTT.

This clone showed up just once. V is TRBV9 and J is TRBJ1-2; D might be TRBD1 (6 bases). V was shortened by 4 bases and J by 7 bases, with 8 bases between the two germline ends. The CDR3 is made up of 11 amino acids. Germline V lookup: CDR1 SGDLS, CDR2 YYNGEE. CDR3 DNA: TGTGCCAGCAGCACGGACAGTGGCTACACCTTC. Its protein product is CASSTDSGYTF.

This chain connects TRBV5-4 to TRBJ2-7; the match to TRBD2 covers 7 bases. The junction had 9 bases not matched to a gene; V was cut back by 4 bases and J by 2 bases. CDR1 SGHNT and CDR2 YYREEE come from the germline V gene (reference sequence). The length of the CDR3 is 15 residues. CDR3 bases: TGTGCCAGCAGCCTGGGAGGACTAGAAACCTACGAGCAGTACTTC. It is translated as CASSLGGLETYEQYF. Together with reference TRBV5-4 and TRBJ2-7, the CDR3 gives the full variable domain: ETGVTQSPTHLIKTRGQQVTLRCSSQSGHNTVSWYQQALGQGPQFIFQYYREEENGRGNFPPRFSGLQFPNYSSELNVNALELDDSALYLCASSLGGLETYEQYFGPGTRLTVT.

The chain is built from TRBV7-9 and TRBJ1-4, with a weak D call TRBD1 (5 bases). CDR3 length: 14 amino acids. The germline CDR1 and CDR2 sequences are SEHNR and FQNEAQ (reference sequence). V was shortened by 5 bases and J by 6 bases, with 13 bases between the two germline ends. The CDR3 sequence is CASSPGKFHEKLFF. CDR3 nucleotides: TGTGCCAGCAGCCCAGGGAAGTTTCATGAAAAACTGTTTTTT.

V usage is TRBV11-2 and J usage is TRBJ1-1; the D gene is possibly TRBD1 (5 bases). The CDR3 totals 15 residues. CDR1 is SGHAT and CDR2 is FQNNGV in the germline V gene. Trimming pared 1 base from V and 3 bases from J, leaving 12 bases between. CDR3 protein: CASSLGGGRYTEAFF. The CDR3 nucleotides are TGTGCCAGCAGCTTAGGTGGGGGGAGGTACACTGAAGCTTTCTTT.

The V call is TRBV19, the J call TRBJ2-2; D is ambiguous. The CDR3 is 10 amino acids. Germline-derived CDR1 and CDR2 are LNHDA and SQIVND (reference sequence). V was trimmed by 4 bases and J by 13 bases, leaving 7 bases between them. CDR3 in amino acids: CASSSFGLFF. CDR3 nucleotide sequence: TGTGCCAGTAGTAGTTTCGGGCTGTTTTTT. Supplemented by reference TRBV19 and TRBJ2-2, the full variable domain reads DGGITQSPKYLFRKEGQNVTLSCEQNLNHDAMYWYRQDPGQGLRLIYYSQIVNDFQKGDIAEGYSVSREKKESFPLTVTSAQKNPTAFYLCASSSFGLFFGEGSRLTVL.

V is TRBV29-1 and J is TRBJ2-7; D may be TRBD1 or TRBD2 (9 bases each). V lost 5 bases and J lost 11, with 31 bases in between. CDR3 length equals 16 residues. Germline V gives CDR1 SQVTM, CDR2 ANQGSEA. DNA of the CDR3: TGCAGCGTTAGGGACAGGGCTCCTACTTCGGTAGCGGGAGAGTACTTC. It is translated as CSVRDRAPTSVAGEYF.

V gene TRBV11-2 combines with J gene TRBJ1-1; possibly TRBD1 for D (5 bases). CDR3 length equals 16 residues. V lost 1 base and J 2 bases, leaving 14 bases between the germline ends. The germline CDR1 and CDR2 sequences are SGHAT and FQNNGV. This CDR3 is CASSLGSPTVNTEAFF. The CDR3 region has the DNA TGTGCCAGCAGCTTAGGATCCCCGACAGTAAACACTGAAGCTTTCTTT.

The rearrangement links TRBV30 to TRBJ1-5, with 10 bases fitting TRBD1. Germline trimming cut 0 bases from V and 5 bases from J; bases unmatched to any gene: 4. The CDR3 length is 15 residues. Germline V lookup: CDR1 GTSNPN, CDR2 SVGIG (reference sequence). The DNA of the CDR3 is TGTGCCTGGAGTGTCGGGGACAGGGGCGATCAGCCCCAGCATTTT. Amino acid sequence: CAWSVGDRGDQPQHF.

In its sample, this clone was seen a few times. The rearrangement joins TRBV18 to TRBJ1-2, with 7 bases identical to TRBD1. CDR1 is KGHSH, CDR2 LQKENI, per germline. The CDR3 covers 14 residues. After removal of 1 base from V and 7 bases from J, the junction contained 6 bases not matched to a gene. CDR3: CASSPLDRASGYTF. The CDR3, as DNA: TGTGCCAGCTCACCACTAGACAGGGCATCTGGCTACACCTTC.

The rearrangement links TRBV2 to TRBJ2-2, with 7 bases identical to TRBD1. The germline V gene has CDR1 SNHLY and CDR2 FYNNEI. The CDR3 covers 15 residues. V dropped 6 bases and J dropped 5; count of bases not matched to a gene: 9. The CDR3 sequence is CASRSDRTGTGELFF. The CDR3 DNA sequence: TGTGCCAGCAGGTCGGACAGGACGGGGACCGGGGAGCTGTTTTTT.

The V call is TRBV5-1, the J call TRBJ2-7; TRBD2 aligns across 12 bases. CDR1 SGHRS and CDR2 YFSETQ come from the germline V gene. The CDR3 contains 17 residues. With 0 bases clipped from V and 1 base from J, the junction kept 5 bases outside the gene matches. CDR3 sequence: CASSLGTSGTVSYEQYF. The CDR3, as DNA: TGCGCCAGCAGCTTGGGGACTAGCGGGACCGTATCCTACGAGCAGTACTTC. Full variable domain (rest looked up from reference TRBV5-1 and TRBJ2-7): KAGVTQTPRYLIKTRGQQVTLSCSPISGHRSVSWYQQTPGQGLQFLFEYFSETQRNKGNFPGRFSGRQFSNSRSEMNVSTLELGDSALYLCASSLGTSGTVSYEQYFGPGTRLTVT.

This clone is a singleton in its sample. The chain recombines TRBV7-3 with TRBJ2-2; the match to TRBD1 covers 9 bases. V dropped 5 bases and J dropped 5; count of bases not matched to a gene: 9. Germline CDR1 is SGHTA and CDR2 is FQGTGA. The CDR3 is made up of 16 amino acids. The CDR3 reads CASSVSTGGRTGELFF. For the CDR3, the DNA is TGTGCCAGCAGCGTTTCAACAGGGGGCCGAACCGGGGAGCTGTTTTTT.

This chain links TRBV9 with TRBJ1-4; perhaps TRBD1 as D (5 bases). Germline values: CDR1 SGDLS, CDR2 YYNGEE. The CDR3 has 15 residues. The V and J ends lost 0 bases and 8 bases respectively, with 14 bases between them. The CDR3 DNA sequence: TGTGCCAGCAGCGTAGGAGCGGGGCCCAGCGAAAAACTGTTTTTT. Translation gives CASSVGAGPSEKLFF. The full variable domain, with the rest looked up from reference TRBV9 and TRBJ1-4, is DSGVTQTPKHLITATGQRVTLRCSPRSGDLSVYWYQQSLDQGLQFLIQYYNGEERAKGNILERFSAQQFPDLHSELNLSSLELGDSALYFCASSVGAGPSEKLFFGSGTQLSVL.

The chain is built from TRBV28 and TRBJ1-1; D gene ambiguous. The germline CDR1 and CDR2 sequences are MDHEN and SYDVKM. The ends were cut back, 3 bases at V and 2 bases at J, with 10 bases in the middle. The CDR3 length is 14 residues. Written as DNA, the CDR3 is TGTGCCAGCAGTTTTAGGCGACTAAACACTGAAGCTTTCTTT. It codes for CASSFRRLNTEAFF.

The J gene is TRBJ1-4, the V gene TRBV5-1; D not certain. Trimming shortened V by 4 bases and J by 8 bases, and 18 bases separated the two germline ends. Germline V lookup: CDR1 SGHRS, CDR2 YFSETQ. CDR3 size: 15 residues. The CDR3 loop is CASSPSGKAGEKLFF. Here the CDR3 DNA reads TGCGCCAGCAGCCCCTCCGGGAAGGCGGGCGAAAAACTGTTTTTT.

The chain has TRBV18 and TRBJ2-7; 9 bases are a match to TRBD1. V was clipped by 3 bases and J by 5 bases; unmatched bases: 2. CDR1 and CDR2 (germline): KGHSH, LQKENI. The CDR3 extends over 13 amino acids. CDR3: CASSPTGGHEQYF. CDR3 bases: TGTGCCAGCTCACCGACAGGGGGGCACGAGCAGTACTTC.